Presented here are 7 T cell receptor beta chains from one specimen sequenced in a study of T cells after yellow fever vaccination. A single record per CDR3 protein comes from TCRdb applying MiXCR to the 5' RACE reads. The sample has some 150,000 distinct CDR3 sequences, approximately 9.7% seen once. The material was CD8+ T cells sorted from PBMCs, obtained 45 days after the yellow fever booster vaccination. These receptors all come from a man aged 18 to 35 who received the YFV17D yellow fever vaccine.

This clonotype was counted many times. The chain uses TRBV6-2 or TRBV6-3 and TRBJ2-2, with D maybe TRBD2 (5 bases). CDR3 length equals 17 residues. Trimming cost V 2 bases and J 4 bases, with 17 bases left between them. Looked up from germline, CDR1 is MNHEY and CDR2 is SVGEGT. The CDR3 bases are TGTGCCAGCAGTTACCCAGAGCCACTAGTATCCACCGGGGAGCTGTTTTTT. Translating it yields CASSYPEPLVSTGELFF.

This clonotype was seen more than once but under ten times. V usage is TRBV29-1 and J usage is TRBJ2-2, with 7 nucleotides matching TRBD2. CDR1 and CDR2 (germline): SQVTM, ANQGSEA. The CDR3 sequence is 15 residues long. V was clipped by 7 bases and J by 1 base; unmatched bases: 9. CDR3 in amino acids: CSAGGAGMNTGELFF. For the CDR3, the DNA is TGCAGCGCGGGGGGAGCAGGGATGAACACCGGGGAGCTGTTTTTT.

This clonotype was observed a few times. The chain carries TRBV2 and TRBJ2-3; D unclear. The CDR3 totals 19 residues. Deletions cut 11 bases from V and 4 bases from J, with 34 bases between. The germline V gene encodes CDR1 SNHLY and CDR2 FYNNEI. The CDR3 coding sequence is TGTGCCTCCGCCGTCCCCCTTTCAAGTTCGTCTGGAGTGGCAGATACGCAGTATTTT. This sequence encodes CASAVPLSSSSGVADTQYF.

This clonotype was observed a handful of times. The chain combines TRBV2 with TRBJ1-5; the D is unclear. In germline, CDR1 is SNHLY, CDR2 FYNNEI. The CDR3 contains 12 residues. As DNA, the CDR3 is TGTGCTTCGAGATCGGTGTCCCAGCCCCAGCATTTT. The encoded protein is CASRSVSQPQHF.

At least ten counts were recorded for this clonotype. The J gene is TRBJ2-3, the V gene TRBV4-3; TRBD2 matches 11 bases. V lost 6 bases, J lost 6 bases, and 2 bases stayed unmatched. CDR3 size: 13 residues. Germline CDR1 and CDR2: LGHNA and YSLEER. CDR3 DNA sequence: TGCGCCAGCAGTAGCGGGGGGGCGGATACGCAGTATTTT. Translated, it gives CASSSGGADTQYF.

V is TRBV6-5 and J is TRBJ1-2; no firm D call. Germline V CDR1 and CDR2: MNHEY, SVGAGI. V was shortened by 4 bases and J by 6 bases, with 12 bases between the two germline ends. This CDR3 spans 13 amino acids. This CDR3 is CASSSPQVHGYTF. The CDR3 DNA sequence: TGTGCCAGCAGTTCCCCCCAGGTACATGGCTACACCTTC.

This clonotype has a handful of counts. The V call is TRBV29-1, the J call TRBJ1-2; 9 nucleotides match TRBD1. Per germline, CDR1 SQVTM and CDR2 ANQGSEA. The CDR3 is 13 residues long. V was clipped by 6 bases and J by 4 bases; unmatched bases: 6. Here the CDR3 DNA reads TGCAGCGTCTCCGGGACAGGGCCCTATGGCTACACCTTC. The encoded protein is CSVSGTGPYGYTF.